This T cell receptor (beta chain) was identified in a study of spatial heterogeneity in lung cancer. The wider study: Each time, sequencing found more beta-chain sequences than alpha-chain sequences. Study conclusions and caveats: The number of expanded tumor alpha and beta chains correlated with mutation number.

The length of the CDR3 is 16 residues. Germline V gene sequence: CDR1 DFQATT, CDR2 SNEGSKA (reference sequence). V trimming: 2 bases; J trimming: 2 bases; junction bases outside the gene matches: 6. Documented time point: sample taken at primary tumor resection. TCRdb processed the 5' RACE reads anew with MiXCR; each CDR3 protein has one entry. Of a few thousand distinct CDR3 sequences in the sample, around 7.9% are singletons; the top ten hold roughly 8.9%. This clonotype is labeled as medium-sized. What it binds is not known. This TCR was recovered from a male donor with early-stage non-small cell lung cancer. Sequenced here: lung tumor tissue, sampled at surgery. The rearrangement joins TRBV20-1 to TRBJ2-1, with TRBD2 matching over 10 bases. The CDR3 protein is CSARSRLAGTYNEQFF. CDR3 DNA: TGCAGTGCTAGATCTAGACTAGCGGGCACCTACAATGAGCAGTTCTTC.